This T cell receptor (beta chain) was identified during a study of blood T cell repertoires in COVID-19. Study context: Material from acute and convalescent COVID-19 was sourced from the United States, Italy and Spain. T cells, B-cell-depleted T cells, or PBMCs supplied cDNA or gDNA.

In germline, CDR1 is MNHEY, CDR2 SMNVEV (reference sequence). V shed 5 bases, J shed 6 bases, and the junction held 7 bases outside the gene matches. The CDR3 consists of 14 residues. How the authors handled the data: Amplification of reference gene primers provided the estimated nucleated cell counts. Sequenced by immunoSEQ multiplex PCR; TCRdb stores in-frame clones only, minus some. V and J calls and clone size are as listed in that table; D and trimming were resolved from the DNA. The sample has 150,000 to 180,000 clones, about 89% seen once. This clone was observed a few times. The source material was peripheral blood. The sequence was obtained from a man between 50 and 59 years old with acute or convalescent COVID-19. The chain uses TRBV27 and TRBJ1-5; TRBD1 agrees at 7 bases. CDR3 coding DNA: TGTGCCAGCAGTCCGACAGGGCGCGGTCAGCCCCAGCATTTT. It is translated as CASSPTGRGQPQHF.